These T cell receptor beta chains were read from a single sample in a study of blood T cell repertoires in COVID-19. Using immunoSEQ multiplex PCR, the repertoire was profiled, and TCRdb retains in-frame clones only, with some absent. Here the sample spans around 260,000 clones, around 90% being singletons. Sequencing used peripheral blood. The receptors were gathered from a woman in her sixties or seventies with COVID-19, enrolled during active disease. Each CDR3 is given with its conserved first and last residue. A D gene is named only where the DNA matches it firmly. Not every row has a clone size; where given, it reads once, few, many or a size class.

>NA|TRBV28|NA|TRBJ2-1
CASSLGYNEQFF
TGTGCCAGCAGCCTAGGATACAATGAGCAGTTCTTC
>NA|TRBV2|TRBD1|TRBJ1-2
CASQRDRNYGYTF
TGTGCCAGCCAAAGGGACAGAAACTATGGCTACACCTTC
>NA|TRBV19|TRBD1|TRBJ1-5
CASSRGTASNQPQHF
TGTGCCAGTAGCCGGGGGACAGCTAGCAATCAGCCCCAGCATTTT
>NA|TRBV5-6|NA|TRBJ2-5
CASSLDRESGRGQETQYF
TGTGCCAGCAGCTTGGATAGAGAAAGCGGCCGGGGCCAAGAGACCCAGTACTTC
>NA|TRBV19|NA|TRBJ2-7
CASSIGADFSYEQYF
TGTGCCAGTAGTATAGGGGCGGACTTCTCCTACGAGCAGTACTTC
>once|TRBV27|TRBD2|TRBJ2-1
CASRDGTSGINEQFF
TGTGCCAGCAGAGACGGGACTAGCGGGATTAATGAGCAGTTCTTC
>once|TRBV5-6|TRBD1|TRBJ1-3
CASSAGQGDSGNTIYF
TGTGCCAGCAGCGCAGGACAGGGGGATTCAGGAAACACCATATATTTT
>few|TRBV6-5|TRBD2|TRBJ2-7
CASSLGLSVDEQYF
TGTGCCAGCAGTTTGGGACTATCTGTCGACGAGCAGTACTTC
>NA|TRBV27|NA|TRBJ2-7
CASRFRGAVEHEQYF
TGTGCCAGCAGATTCAGGGGGGCGGTCGAACACGAGCAGTACTTC
>once|TRBV4-2|NA|TRBJ1-1
CASSQEPYRVGTEAFF
TGTGCCAGCAGCCAAGAGCCCTACAGGGTTGGCACTGAAGCTTTCTTT
>NA|TRBV6-1|NA|TRBJ1-6
CASSEVFNSPLHF
TGTGCCAGCAGTGAAGTCTTTAATTCACCCCTCCACTTT
>NA|TRBV19|TRBD2|TRBJ2-2
CASSIWASGSANTGELFF
TGTGCCAGTAGTATATGGGCTAGCGGTAGCGCGAACACCGGGGAGCTGTTTTTT
>once|TRBV3-1/TRBV3-2|NA|TRBJ1-5
CASSQGRLNQPQHF
TGTGCCAGCAGCCAAGGCAGGCTAAATCAGCCCCAGCATTTT
>NA|TRBV28|NA|TRBJ2-3
CASSLQGRGMRTDTQYF
TGTGCCAGCAGTTTACAGGGGAGGGGAATGCGCACAGATACGCAGTATTTT
>NA|TRBV7-8|NA|TRBJ2-7
CASSRSRYEQYF
TGTGCCAGCAGCCGCTCCAGGTACGAGCAGTACTTC
>NA|TRBV4-2|TRBD2|TRBJ2-1
CASSHGLAGGPDNEQFF
TGTGCCAGCAGCCACGGACTAGCGGGAGGGCCTGACAATGAGCAGTTCTTC
>NA|TRBV27|NA|TRBJ2-7
CASSLLAKGSYEQYF
TGTGCCAGCAGTTTGTTAGCGAAAGGATCCTACGAGCAGTACTTC
>NA|TRBV27|TRBD2|TRBJ2-7
CASSTLRTSGELEQYF
TGTGCCAGCAGTACTCTTCGGACTAGCGGGGAACTGGAGCAGTACTTC
>NA|TRBV3-1/TRBV3-2|TRBD2|TRBJ2-7
CASSGGIHEQYF
TGTGCCAGCTCGGGGGGAATACACGAGCAGTACTTC
>NA|TRBV7-2|TRBD1|TRBJ1-5
CASSLTTGNQPQHF
TGTGCCAGCAGCCTGACGACAGGGAATCAGCCCCAGCATTTT
>NA|TRBV6-5|NA|TRBJ2-7
CASSYNRVGSYEQYF
TGTGCCAGCAGTTACAACAGGGTCGGGTCCTACGAGCAGTACTTC
>NA|TRBV30|NA|TRBJ1-3
CAWKSSVSGNTIYF
TGTGCCTGGAAGAGTTCGGTCTCTGGAAACACCATATATTTT
>NA|TRBV5-5|NA|TRBJ1-3
CASRPTALSGNTIYF
TGTGCCAGCCGTCCTACCGCATTATCTGGAAACACCATATATTTT
>NA|TRBV9|TRBD2|TRBJ2-1
CASSVGTSGGGNEQFF
TGTGCCAGCAGCGTAGGCACTAGCGGAGGGGGGAATGAGCAGTTCTTC
>NA|TRBV7-2|NA|TRBJ2-3
CASSEDSVDTQYF
TGTGCCAGCAGCGAAGACTCCGTGGATACGCAGTATTTT
>NA|TRBV30|NA|TRBJ2-7
CAWSRRGEQYF
TGTGCCTGGAGTCGTCGGGGGGAGCAGTACTTC
>NA|TRBV11-2|TRBD2|TRBJ2-5
CASSLVGPSGSFRETQYF
TGTGCCAGCAGCTTAGTCGGTCCTAGCGGGAGTTTCCGAGAGACCCAGTACTTC
>NA|TRBV19|TRBD2|TRBJ2-5
CASSMASGSQETQYF
TGTGCCAGTAGTATGGCTAGCGGGAGTCAAGAGACCCAGTACTTC
>NA|TRBV6-2/TRBV6-3|NA|TRBJ2-2
CASSPGTHTGELFF
TGTGCCAGCAGTCCCGGGACTCACACCGGGGAGCTGTTTTTT
>NA|TRBV6-4|NA|TRBJ1-5
CAHGFGSNQPQHF
TGTGCCCACGGGTTTGGAAGCAATCAGCCCCAGCATTTT
>NA|TRBV6-6|NA|TRBJ1-1
CASSYGETEAFF
TGTGCCAGCAGTTACGGAGAAACTGAAGCTTTCTTT
>NA|TRBV4-1|TRBD2|TRBJ2-6
CASSREAQPGANVLTF
TGCGCCAGCAGTCGGGAGGCTCAACCTGGGGCCAACGTCCTGACTTTC
>NA|TRBV1|NA|TRBJ2-1
CTSRGLADYNEQFF
TGCACCAGCAGGGGACTAGCGGATTACAATGAGCAGTTCTTC
>NA|TRBV19|TRBD1|TRBJ1-3
CASRLQGAGNTIYF
TGTGCCAGTAGGCTACAGGGGGCTGGAAACACCATATATTTT
>NA|TRBV2|NA|TRBJ1-1
CASSIGRNTEAFF
TGTGCCAGCAGTATTGGCAGGAACACTGAAGCTTTCTTT
>NA|TRBV20-1|NA|TRBJ1-5
CSASLSRYSNQPQHF
TGCAGTGCTAGTTTGAGCCGATATAGCAATCAGCCCCAGCATTTT
>NA|TRBV24-1|NA|TRBJ2-3
CATSQGTDTQYF
TGTGCCACCAGTCAGGGCACAGATACGCAGTATTTT
>NA|TRBV7-2|NA|TRBJ2-7
CASSPYRSSYEQYF
TGTGCCAGCAGCCCCTACAGGAGCTCCTACGAGCAGTACTTC
>NA|TRBV6-5|NA|TRBJ2-1
CASTMAGNEQFF
TGTGCCAGCACTATGGCGGGAAATGAGCAGTTCTTC
>NA|TRBV7-2|NA|TRBJ1-6
CASSSFNSPLHF
TGTGCCAGCAGCTCTTTTAATTCACCCCTCCACTTT
>NA|TRBV11-2|TRBD2|TRBJ2-2
CASSLRRPIAGDVTGELFF
TGTGCCAGCAGCTTACGTCGGCCTATAGCGGGAGATGTAACCGGGGAGCTGTTTTTT
>NA|TRBV28|NA|TRBJ1-5
CASSYDTQPSNQPQHF
TGTGCCAGCAGTTACGATACTCAACCTAGCAATCAGCCCCAGCATTTT
>once|TRBV6-5|TRBD1|TRBJ2-7
CASRERGQSYEQYF
TGTGCCAGCAGAGAGAGGGGGCAATCCTACGAGCAGTACTTC
>NA|TRBV4-1|NA|TRBJ2-1
CASSQVRAGAEQFF
TGCGCCAGCAGCCAAGTTCGTGCGGGGGCCGAGCAGTTCTTC
>NA|TRBV4-3|NA|TRBJ1-5
CASSQETGGYQPQHF
TGCGCCAGCAGCCAAGAGACGGGGGGGTATCAGCCCCAGCATTTT
>NA|TRBV18|TRBD1|TRBJ1-1
CASSLTGGNTEAFF
TGTGCCAGCTCACTCACAGGGGGGAACACTGAAGCTTTCTTT
>NA|TRBV27|NA|TRBJ1-1
CASSLYWGGETEAFF
TGTGCCAGCAGTTTATATTGGGGAGGGGAGACTGAAGCTTTCTTT
>NA|TRBV19|TRBD2|TRBJ2-7
CASSWTSGTYEQYF
TGTGCCAGTAGTTGGACTAGCGGGACCTACGAGCAGTACTTC
>NA|TRBV3-1/TRBV3-2|TRBD2|TRBJ2-2
CASSQVSGGTGELFF
TGTGCCAGCAGCCAAGTGTCGGGGGGTACCGGGGAGCTGTTTTTT